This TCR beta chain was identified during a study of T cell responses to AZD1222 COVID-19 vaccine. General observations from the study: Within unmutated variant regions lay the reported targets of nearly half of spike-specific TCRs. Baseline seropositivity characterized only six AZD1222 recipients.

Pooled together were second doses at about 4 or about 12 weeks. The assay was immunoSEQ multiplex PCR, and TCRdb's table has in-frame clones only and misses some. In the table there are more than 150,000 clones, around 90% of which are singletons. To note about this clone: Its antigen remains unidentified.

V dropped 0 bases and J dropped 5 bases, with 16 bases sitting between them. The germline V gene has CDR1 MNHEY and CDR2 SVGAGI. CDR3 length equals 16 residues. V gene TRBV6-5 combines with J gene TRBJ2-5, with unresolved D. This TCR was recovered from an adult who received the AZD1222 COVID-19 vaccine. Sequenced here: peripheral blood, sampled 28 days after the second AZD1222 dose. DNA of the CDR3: TGTGCCAGCAGTTACTCACCGGCACACAGCCGGGAGACCCAGTACTTC. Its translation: CASSYSPAHSRETQYF.